Following are 4 T cell receptor beta chains from one sample sequenced in a study of CD4 and CD8 cells across lung adenocarcinoma regions. TCRdb processed the PCR reads anew with MiXCR; each CDR3 protein has one entry. The sample includes roughly 7,100 distinct CDR3 sequences, less than 55% of them seen just once. Sequenced input: CD4+ T cells from the margin of a lung tumor. These receptors were collected from a male donor with lung adenocarcinoma. The CD4 and CD8 labels of this study may be unreliable.

The chain carries TRBV6-5 and TRBJ2-3; 15 nucleotides match TRBD2. J lost 2 bases, V lost 4 bases, and 7 bases had no gene match. Germline values: CDR1 MNHEY, CDR2 SVGAGI. This CDR3 has 18 residues. Written as DNA, the CDR3 is TGTGCCAGCAGTTCCGCGGGACTAGCGGGAGGCACCACAGATACGCAGTATTTT. Translating it yields CASSSAGLAGGTTDTQYF.

As regards this clonotype: A read error may produce the germline difference seen at one junction end. The J gene is TRBJ2-3, the V gene TRBV6-1, with D unclear. Germline V gene data show CDR1 as MNHNS and CDR2 as SASEGT. This CDR3 contains 15 residues. CDR3 sequence reads: CARGLKDVSTDAQYF. For the CDR3, the DNA is TGTGCCCGCGGCCTCAAGGATGTGAGCACAGATGCGCAGTATTTT.

This chain joins TRBV7-9 and TRBJ2-5; 8 bases fit TRBD2. Matching the DNA end better, TRBJ2-7 makes the J call doubtful. CDR1 SEHNR and CDR2 FQNEAQ come from the germline V gene (reference sequence). The CDR3 sequence is 17 residues long. CDR3 amino acids: CASSLSSGNAPFYEQYF. In nucleotides, the CDR3 is TGTGCCAGCAGCTTAAGTAGCGGGAATGCTCCGTTTTACGAGCAGTACTTC.

The gene calls are TRBV10-2 and TRBJ2-1, with D unresolved. The J call may not be correct, given that the DNA end is closer to TRBJ2-7. Germline V gene data show CDR1 as WSHSY and CDR2 as SAAADI. The CDR3 extends over 14 amino acids. The CDR3 DNA reads as TGCGCCAGCAGCTCCCGAATTCCCATGTACGAGCAGTACTTC. It encodes CASSSRIPMYEQYF.